Detailed here is one TCR beta chain. This entry is derived from a study of blood T cells in healthy people across ages. Through a sample-barcoded 5' primer and a J-beta primer mix, a second PCR was run for 7 to 11 cycles. TCRdb reprocessed the 5' RACE reads with MiXCR, giving one entry per CDR3 protein. The profile covers over a million distinct CDR3 sequences, with approximately 25% appearing a single time and about 0.8% taken by the ten largest. Sample donors were healthy Caucasian individuals that came from Russia, aged roughly 6 to 95. These data also formed part of another study, on T cells of mothers and their children. That study adds: Overlap measured in related mother-child pairs was slightly, non-significantly higher than in unrelated pairs.

The receptor was derived from a girl aged 2 to 10 in good health. Source material: blood.

The CDR3 nucleotides read TGTGCCAGCAGTGGGGGCCCGACTTTAGCGGGAGGTTCACAGTTCTTC. Encoded protein: CASSGGPTLAGGSQFF. The V call is TRBV12-3 or TRBV12-4, the J call TRBJ2-1; 10 positions agree with TRBD2. V dropped 5 bases and J dropped 13; count of bases not matched to a gene: 17. This CDR3 is 16 amino acids long.